These 9 T cell receptor beta chains originate from one sample sequenced in a study of blood T cells in healthy people across ages. Primed by a sample-barcoded 5' primer and a J-beta primer mix, a second PCR proceeded for about 7 to 11 cycles. TCRdb reprocessed the 5' RACE reads via MiXCR and lists one record per CDR3 protein. This sample has roughly 500,000 distinct CDR3 sequences, with about 24% found just once. The same sample was also used in a study of T cells of mothers and their children.

Specimen: blood. These receptors came from a boy between 5 and 17 years old in good health.

This chain links TRBV20-1 with TRBJ2-7; D is unresolved. The CDR3 contains 15 residues. Trimming cost V 0 bases and J 0 bases, with 12 bases left between them. Per germline, CDR1 DFQATT and CDR2 SNEGSKA (reference sequence). DNA for the CDR3: TGCAGTGCTAGAGATCAGTCCAGGTCCTCCTACGAGCAGTACTTC. As protein: CSARDQSRSSYEQYF.

A few counts support this clonotype. This sequence joins TRBV21-1 and TRBJ1-1. TRBV21-1 is described as a pseudogene. This CDR3 comprises 13 residues. The CDR3 spells CASSKGGAPEAFF. CDR3 DNA: TGTGCCAGCAGCAAAGGAGGGGCCCCTGAAGCTTTCTTT.

As regards this clonotype: A much larger clone differs by one base, so this may be a read error. J is TRBJ2-7 and V is TRBV6-2 or TRBV6-3; D uncertain. Germline CDR1 and CDR2: MNHEY and SVGEGT. This CDR3 contains 14 residues. This CDR3 is CASSYETSSHEQYF. In DNA form, the CDR3 reads TGTGCCAGCAGTTACGAGACCAGCTCCCACGAGCAGTACTTC.

The V gene is TRBV3-1, the J gene TRBJ1-1, with D perhaps TRBD1 (6 bases). Looked up from germline, CDR1 is LGHDT and CDR2 is YNNKEL (reference sequence). This CDR3 is 14 amino acids long. Trimming removed 1 base at V and 3 bases at J, with 9 bases between. The CDR3 DNA reads as TGTGCCAGCAGCCAAGCGGCAGGGGACACTGAAGCTTTCTTT. Protein: CASSQAAGDTEAFF.

This clonotype was detected many times. The junction departs from germline at one end; a sequencing error may be responsible. The chain employs TRBV4-1 and TRBJ2-7; D might be TRBD1 or TRBD2, each matching 6 bases. The CDR3 extends over 13 amino acids. In germline, CDR1 is MGHRA, CDR2 YSYEKL. CDR3 bases: TGCGCCAGCAGCCAAATGGGGGGCGCTAGTATCCAGTTC. Protein product: CASSQMGGASIQF.

The V gene is TRBV18, the J gene TRBJ2-7; D gene ambiguous. Germline-derived CDR1 and CDR2 are KGHSH and LQKENI. There are 16 residues in the CDR3. Trimming removed 4 bases at V and 1 base at J, with 17 bases between. The CDR3 spells CASSLSRAVGSYEQYF. CDR3 nucleotides: TGTGCCAGCTCACTTAGCCGGGCGGTGGGATCCTACGAGCAGTACTTC.

Only a few counts were recorded for this clonotype. V gene TRBV6-2 or TRBV6-3 combines with J gene TRBJ2-1; D is tentatively TRBD1 or TRBD2 (5 bases each). Trimming took off 11 bases at V and 0 bases at J, with 17 bases between the two ends. Looked up from germline, CDR1 is MNHEY and CDR2 is SVGEGT. The CDR3 runs to 15 residues. The CDR3 nucleotides read TGTGCCCCACGGGAAAACAGGCGCTCCTACAATGAGCAGTTCTTC. This translates into CAPRENRRSYNEQFF.

This clonotype was observed a handful of times. This chain uses TRBV4-3 with TRBJ2-5; D gene uncertain. The J call is uncertain, as TRBJ2-7 better fits the DNA end. In germline, CDR1 is LGHNA, CDR2 YSLEER. This CDR3 spans 13 amino acids. In nucleotides, the CDR3 is TGCGCCAGCAGCCAAGTCCCCTCCTACGAGCAGTACTTC. It codes for CASSQVPSYEQYF.

The chain's CDR3 is CASSYVALWTSGNQETQYF. The CDR3 region has the DNA TGTGCCAGCAGTTATGTGGCTCTTTGGACTAGCGGGAACCAAGAGACCCAGTACTTC. The gene calls are TRBV6-5 and TRBJ2-5; 12 bases align to TRBD2. The CDR3 consists of 19 residues. The V gene's germline CDR1 is MNHEY and CDR2 SVGAGI. The trim removed 3 bases at V and 0 bases at J, leaving 11 bases unmatched.